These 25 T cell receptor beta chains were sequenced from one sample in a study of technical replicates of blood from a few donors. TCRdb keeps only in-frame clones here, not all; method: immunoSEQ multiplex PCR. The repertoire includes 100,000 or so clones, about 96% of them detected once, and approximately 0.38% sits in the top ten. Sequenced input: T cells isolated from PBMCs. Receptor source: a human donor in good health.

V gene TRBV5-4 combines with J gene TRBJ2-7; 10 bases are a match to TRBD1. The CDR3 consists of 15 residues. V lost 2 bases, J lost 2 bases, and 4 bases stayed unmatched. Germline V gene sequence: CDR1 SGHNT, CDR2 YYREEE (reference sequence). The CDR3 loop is CASSFTGQGTYEQYF. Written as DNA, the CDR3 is TGTGCCAGCAGCTTTACGGGACAGGGGACCTACGAGCAGTACTTC.

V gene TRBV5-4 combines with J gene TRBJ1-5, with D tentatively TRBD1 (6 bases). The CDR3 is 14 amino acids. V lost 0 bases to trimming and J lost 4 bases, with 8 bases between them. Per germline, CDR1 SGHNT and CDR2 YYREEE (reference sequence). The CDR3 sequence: CASSLGTANQPQHF. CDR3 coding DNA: TGTGCCAGCAGCTTGGGGACAGCTAATCAGCCCCAGCATTTT.

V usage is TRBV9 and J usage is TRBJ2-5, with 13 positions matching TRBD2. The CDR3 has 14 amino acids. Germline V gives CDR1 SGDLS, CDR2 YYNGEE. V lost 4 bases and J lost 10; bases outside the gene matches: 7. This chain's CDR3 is CASSRGLAGVDQYF. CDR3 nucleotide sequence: TGTGCCAGCAGCCGCGGACTAGCGGGAGTTGACCAGTACTTC.

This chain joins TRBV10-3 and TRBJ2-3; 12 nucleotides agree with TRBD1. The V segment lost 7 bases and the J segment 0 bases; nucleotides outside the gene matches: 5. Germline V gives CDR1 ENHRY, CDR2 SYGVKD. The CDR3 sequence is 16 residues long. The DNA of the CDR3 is TGTGCCATCAATTCGGGACAGGGGGCTAGCACAGATACGCAGTATTTT. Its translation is CAINSGQGASTDTQYF.

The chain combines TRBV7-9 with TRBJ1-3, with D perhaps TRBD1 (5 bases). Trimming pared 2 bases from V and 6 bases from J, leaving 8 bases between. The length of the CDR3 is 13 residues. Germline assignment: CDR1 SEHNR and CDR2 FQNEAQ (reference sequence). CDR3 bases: TGTGCCAGCAGCTTACAGGACACAAACACCATATATTTT. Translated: CASSLQDTNTIYF.

CDR3 region: CASSLGALAGVGQETQYF. DNA of the CDR3: TGCGCCAGCAGCTTGGGAGCGCTAGCGGGAGTGGGGCAAGAGACCCAGTACTTC. The rearrangement uses TRBV5-1 and TRBJ2-5; 10 nucleotides align to TRBD2. CDR3 length: 18 residues. Germline V gene lookup returns CDR1 SGHRS and CDR2 YFSETQ. V lost 0 bases, J lost 2 bases, and 10 bases stayed unmatched.

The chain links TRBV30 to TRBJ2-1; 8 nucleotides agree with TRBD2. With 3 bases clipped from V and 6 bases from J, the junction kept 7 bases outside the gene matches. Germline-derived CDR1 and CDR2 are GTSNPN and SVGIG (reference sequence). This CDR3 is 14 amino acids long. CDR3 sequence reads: CAWRGAGAVNEQFF. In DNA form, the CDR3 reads TGTGCCTGGAGGGGAGCGGGGGCCGTCAATGAGCAGTTCTTC.

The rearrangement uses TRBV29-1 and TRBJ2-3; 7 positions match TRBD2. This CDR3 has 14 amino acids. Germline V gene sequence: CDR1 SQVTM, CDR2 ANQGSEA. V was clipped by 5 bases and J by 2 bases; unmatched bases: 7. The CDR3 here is CSVTSSGATDTQYF. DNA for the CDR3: TGCAGCGTTACGTCTAGCGGAGCCACAGATACGCAGTATTTT.

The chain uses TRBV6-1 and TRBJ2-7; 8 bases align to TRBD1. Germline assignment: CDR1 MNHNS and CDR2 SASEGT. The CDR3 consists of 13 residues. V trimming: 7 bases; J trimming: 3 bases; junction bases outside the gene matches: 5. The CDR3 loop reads CASTLTGGYEQYF. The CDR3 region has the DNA TGTGCCAGCACCTTAACAGGGGGCTACGAGCAGTACTTC.

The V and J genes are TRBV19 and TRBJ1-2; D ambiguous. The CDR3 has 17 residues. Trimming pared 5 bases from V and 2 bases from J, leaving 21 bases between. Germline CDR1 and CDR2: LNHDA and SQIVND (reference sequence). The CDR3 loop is CASSHMPPKQLNYGYTF. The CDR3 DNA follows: TGTGCCAGTAGTCATATGCCTCCCAAACAGCTCAACTATGGCTACACCTTC.

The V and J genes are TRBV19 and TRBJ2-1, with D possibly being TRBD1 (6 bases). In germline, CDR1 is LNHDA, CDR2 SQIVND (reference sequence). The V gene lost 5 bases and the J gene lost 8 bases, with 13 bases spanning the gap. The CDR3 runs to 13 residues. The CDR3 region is CASSAGVRDEQFF. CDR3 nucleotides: TGTGCCAGTAGTGCAGGGGTTCGGGATGAGCAGTTCTTC. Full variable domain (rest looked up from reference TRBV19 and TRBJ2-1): DGGITQSPKYLFRKEGQNVTLSCEQNLNHDAMYWYRQDPGQGLRLIYYSQIVNDFQKGDIAEGYSVSREKKESFPLTVTSAQKNPTAFYLCASSAGVRDEQFFGPGTRLTVL.

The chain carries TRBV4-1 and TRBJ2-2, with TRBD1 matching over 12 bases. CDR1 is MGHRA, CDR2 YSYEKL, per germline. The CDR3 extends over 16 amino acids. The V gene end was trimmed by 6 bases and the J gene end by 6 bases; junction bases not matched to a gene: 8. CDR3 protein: CASSSRDRGPAGELFF. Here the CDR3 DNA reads TGCGCCAGCAGTAGCCGGGACAGGGGGCCCGCCGGGGAGCTGTTTTTT.

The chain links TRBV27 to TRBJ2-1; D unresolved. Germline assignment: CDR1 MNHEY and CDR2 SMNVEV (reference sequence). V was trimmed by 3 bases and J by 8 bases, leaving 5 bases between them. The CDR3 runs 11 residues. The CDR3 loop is CASSFGYEQFF. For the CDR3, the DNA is TGTGCCAGCAGTTTCGGGTATGAGCAGTTCTTC.

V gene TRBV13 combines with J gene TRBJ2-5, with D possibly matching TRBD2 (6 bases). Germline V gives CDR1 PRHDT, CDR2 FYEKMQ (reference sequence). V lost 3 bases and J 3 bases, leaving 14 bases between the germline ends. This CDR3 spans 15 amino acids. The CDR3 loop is CASSFPTSGEETQYF. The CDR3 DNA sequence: TGTGCCAGCAGCTTTCCCACTTCGGGGGAAGAGACCCAGTACTTC. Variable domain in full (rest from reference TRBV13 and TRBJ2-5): AAGVIQSPRHLIKEKRETATLKCYPIPRHDTVYWYQQGPGQDPQFLISFYEKMQSDKGSIPDRFSAQQFSDYHSELNMSSLELGDSALYFCASSFPTSGEETQYFGPGTRLLVL.

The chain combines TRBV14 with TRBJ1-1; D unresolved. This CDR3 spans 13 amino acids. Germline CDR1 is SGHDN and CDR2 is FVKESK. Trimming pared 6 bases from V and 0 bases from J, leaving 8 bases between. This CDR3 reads CASSPNLNTEAFF. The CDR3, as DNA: TGTGCCAGCAGTCCCAATCTGAACACTGAAGCTTTCTTT.

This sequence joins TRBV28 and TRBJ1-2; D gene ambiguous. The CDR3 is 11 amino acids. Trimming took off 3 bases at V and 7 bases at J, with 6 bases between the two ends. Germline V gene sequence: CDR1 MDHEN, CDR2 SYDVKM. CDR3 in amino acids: CASSLRVGYTF. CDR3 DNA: TGTGCCAGCAGTTTGAGGGTTGGCTACACCTTC.

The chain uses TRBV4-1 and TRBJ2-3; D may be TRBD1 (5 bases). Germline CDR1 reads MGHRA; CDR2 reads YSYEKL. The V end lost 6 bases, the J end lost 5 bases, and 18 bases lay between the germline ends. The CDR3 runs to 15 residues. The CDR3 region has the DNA TGCGCCAGCAGTCGGATTCAGGGCGTACAAGATACGCAGTATTTT. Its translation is CASSRIQGVQDTQYF.

As DNA, the CDR3 is TGTGCCAGCAGCCCCGGTAGGGGTTACGAGCAGTACTTC. Its protein is CASSPGRGYEQYF. This sequence joins TRBV13 and TRBJ2-7; tentative D call: TRBD1 (5 bases). This CDR3 comprises 13 residues. V was clipped by 5 bases and J by 4 bases, with 12 bases between them. Germline-derived CDR1 and CDR2 are PRHDT and FYEKMQ (reference sequence).

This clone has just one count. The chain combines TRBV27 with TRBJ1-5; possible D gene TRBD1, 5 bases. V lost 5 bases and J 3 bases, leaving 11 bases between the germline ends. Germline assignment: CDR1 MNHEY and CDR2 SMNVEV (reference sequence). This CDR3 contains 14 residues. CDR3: CASSVAGLNQPQHF. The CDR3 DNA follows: TGTGCCAGCAGTGTGGCAGGGCTCAATCAGCCCCAGCATTTT.

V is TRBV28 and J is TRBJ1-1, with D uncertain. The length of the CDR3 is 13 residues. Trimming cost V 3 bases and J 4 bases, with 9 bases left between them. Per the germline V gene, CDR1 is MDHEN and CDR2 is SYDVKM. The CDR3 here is CASSFFRSTEAFF. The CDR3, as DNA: TGTGCCAGCAGTTTTTTTCGGAGCACTGAAGCTTTCTTT.

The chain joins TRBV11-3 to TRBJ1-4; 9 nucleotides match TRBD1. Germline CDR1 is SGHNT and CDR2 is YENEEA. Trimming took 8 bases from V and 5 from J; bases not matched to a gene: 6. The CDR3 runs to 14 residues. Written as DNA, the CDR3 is TGTGCCAGCCGCCAGGGGACAGGGAATGAAAAACTGTTTTTT. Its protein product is CASRQGTGNEKLFF. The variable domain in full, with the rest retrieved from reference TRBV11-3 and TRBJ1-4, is EAGVVQSPRYKIIEKKQPVAFWCNPISGHNTLYWYLQNLGQGPELLIRYENEEAVDDSQLPKDRFSAERLKGVDSTLKIQPAELGDSAVYLCASRQGTGNEKLFFGSGTQLSVL.

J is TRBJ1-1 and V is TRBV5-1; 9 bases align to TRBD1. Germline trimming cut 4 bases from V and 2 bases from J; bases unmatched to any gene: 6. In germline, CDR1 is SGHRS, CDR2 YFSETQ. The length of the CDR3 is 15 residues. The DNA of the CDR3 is TGCGCCAGCAGCCGCGGGACAGGGAGTAACACTGAAGCTTTCTTT. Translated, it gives CASSRGTGSNTEAFF.

The CDR3 sequence is CASSYSSPASYNEQFF. The CDR3, as DNA: TGTGCCAGCAGTTACTCATCTCCCGCGAGCTACAATGAGCAGTTCTTC. The chain joins TRBV6-6 to TRBJ2-1; the D is unclear. The CDR3 consists of 16 residues. The germline V gene has CDR1 MNHNY and CDR2 SVGAGI (reference sequence). Trimming shortened V by 0 bases and J by 3 bases, and 12 bases separated the two germline ends.

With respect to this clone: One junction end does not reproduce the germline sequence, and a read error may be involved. The CDR3 DNA reads as TGTGCCAGCCCGGGACAGGGAGGCGACTTC. Residues: CASPGQGGDF. The chain carries TRBV2 and TRBJ2-5; 9 bases match TRBD1. The CDR3 totals 10 residues. Germline loops: CDR1 SNHLY, CDR2 FYNNEI.

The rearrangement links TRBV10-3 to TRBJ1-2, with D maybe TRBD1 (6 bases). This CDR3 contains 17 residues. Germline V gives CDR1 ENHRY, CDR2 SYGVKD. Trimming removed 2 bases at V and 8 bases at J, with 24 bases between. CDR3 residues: CAISERIPHRDGQGYTF. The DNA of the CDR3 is TGTGCCATCAGTGAGAGAATCCCCCACAGGGACGGACAAGGCTACACCTTC.